This TCR beta chain was sequenced for a study of T cell repertoires in cytomegalovirus infection. Across the study: Public TCR beta signatures marked donors with CMV infection and the matching HLA. Study results and limitations: Cumulative frequency (of public TCR beta family members) identified carriers of CMV plus the relevant HLA. The ex vivo response was dominated by HLA-C-restricted CMV-specific TCR beta clonotypes.

MiXCR, applied by TCRdb to the reads, yields one record per CDR3 protein. The top ten hold roughly a tenth of the sample, which has 400,000 to 550,000 distinct CDR3 sequences, around 11% seen once. In its sample, this clonotype was seen a few times. The antigen remains undetermined. Trimming took 1 base from V and 3 from J; bases not matched to a gene: 3. Germline loops: CDR1 SGDLS, CDR2 YYNGEE. The CDR3 contains 15 residues. This sequence originates from a human donor in good health (CMV status not recorded). Some clones in this sample may be carry-over from other donors' samples. Sequenced: PBMCs. The J gene is TRBJ1-4, the V gene TRBV9; 7 bases are a match to TRBD1. The CDR3 DNA reads as TGTGCCAGCAGCGTAACGGACAGGCCTAATGAAAAACTGTTTTTT. Residues: CASSVTDRPNEKLFF.